This T cell receptor beta chain is drawn from a study of cytomegalovirus exposure and HLA in healthy donors. Generated by immunoSEQ multiplex PCR, the TCRdb table keeps only in-frame clones and is missing some. The sample includes tens of thousands of clones, approximately 96% of them seen just once. Deletions cut 6 bases from V and 4 bases from J, with 15 bases between. CDR1 and CDR2 from the germline V gene are MNHEY and SMNVEV (reference sequence). The CDR3 runs 14 residues. To note about this clone: The target antigen is unknown.

Findings of the study overall: One later analysis, an examination of the 120 validation repertoires, found that first-cohort TCR clusters tended to co-occur in them.

The TCR originated in a young man in good health and CMV-seronegative. This sequence joins TRBV27 and TRBJ1-2; tentative D call: TRBD1 (5 bases). The sequencing input was PBMCs. CDR3 sequence (DNA): TGTGCCAGCAGCCCCCTAGGGGAGGGCTATGGCTACACCTTC. Amino acid sequence: CASSPLGEGYGYTF.